Listed below are T cell receptor beta chains from one sample, sequenced in a study of blood T cell repertoires in COVID-19. Assay used: immunoSEQ multiplex PCR; TCRdb lists only in-frame clones, some missing. The sample records roughly 380,000 clones, around 87% being singletons. Sequencing was done on a sample of PBMCs or T cells enriched from blood (not recorded which). These receptors all come from a man aged 25-45 years who had recovered from COVID-19. Each CDR3 is given with its conserved first and last residue. D genes are given only for firm matches. Only part of the rows carry a size: once, few, many, or a class if the clone is expanded.

d_call	j_call	v_call	clone_size	cdr3_nt	cdr3_aa
-	TRBJ2-6	TRBV5-4	-	TGTGCCAGCAGCTTCGGGGGGCCTTTCTCTGGGGCCAACGTCCTGACTTTC	CASSFGGPFSGANVLTF
TRBD2	TRBJ2-3	TRBV7-8	-	TGTGCCAGCAGCTTACTAGCGGGGGGGCGAGATACGCAGTATTTT	CASSLLAGGRDTQYF
TRBD1	TRBJ1-3	TRBV7-2	-	TGTGCCAGCAGCTCCACGACAGGGGCTGGAAACACCATATATTTT	CASSSTTGAGNTIYF
-	TRBJ1-1	TRBV5-1	-	TGCGCCAGCAGCTTGGCCGGGGAGTTTCCGGTACCTGAAGCTTTCTTT	CASSLAGEFPVPEAFF
-	TRBJ1-1	TRBV19	once	TGTGCCAGTAGTGCCTCAGGGAAATATCTGATGAACACTGAAGCTTTCTTT	CASSASGKYLMNTEAFF
-	TRBJ2-3	TRBV12-5	-	TGTGCTAGTGGTGCTCGAGGGGAGGGCACAGATACGCAGTATTTT	CASGARGEGTDTQYF
-	TRBJ1-1	TRBV20-1	-	TGCAGTGCTAAGCCGCGCACTGAAGCTTTCTTT	CSAKPRTEAFF
-	TRBJ2-2	TRBV19	-	TGTGCCAGTAGTATTCTAGGCAAGACGAACACCGGGGAGCTGTTTTTT	CASSILGKTNTGELFF
-	TRBJ1-4	TRBV9	-	TGTGCCAGCAGCGAAAGCGGATCAACTAATGAAAAACTGTTTTTT	CASSESGSTNEKLFF
-	TRBJ1-2	TRBV4-3	-	TGCGCCAGCAGCCAATTTACAGTTAACTATGGCTACACCTTC	CASSQFTVNYGYTF
-	TRBJ2-1	TRBV10-1	once	TGCGCCAGCAGTGACCCTACAGACCACAGGGCCAAGGACAATGAGCAGTTCTTC	CASSDPTDHRAKDNEQFF
-	TRBJ2-7	TRBV15	once	TGTGCCACCAGCAATTCCAGGGGTAGCGAGCAGTACTTC	CATSNSRGSEQYF
TRBD2	TRBJ2-5	TRBV20-1	-	TGCAGTGCCAGTAAGCCGGGGGGGCCGGGCGAGACCCAGTACTTC	CSASKPGGPGETQYF
-	TRBJ2-7	TRBV11-1	-	TGTGCCAGCAACCCCGGGGACTCCTACGAGCAGTACTTC	CASNPGDSYEQYF
TRBD1	TRBJ1-4	TRBV18	-	TGTGCCAGCTCACCGCCGGGACAGGGGGCCGAGAAACTGTTTTTT	CASSPPGQGAEKLFF
-	TRBJ1-2	TRBV10-3	-	TGTGCCATCAGTGAATCTGACTATGGCTACACCTTC	CAISESDYGYTF
-	TRBJ2-2	TRBV10-3	-	TGTGCCATCAGGCCCCAGGGTCCGGACACCGGGGAGCTGTTTTTT	CAIRPQGPDTGELFF
-	TRBJ2-7	TRBV5-4	-	TGTGCCAGCAGCCTTAACATATTACTCCAGGACGAGCAGTACTTC	CASSLNILLQDEQYF
TRBD2	TRBJ2-1	TRBV7-2	-	TGTGCCAGCAGCTCCGGGACTAGAGGGGATTATGAGCAGTTCTTC	CASSSGTRGDYEQFF
-	TRBJ1-2	TRBV4-3	-	TGCGCCAGCAGCCAAGGTCGCAGGGGTCACTATGGCTACACCTTC	CASSQGRRGHYGYTF
TRBD1	TRBJ2-7	TRBV7-9	-	TGTGCCAGCAGCTCGCCGGGGACAGGGTACGAGCAGTACTTC	CASSSPGTGYEQYF
-	TRBJ2-2	TRBV4-2	-	TGTGCCAGCAGCCATCCCTTGGAGGGAGTCACCGGGGAGCTGTTTTTT	CASSHPLEGVTGELFF
-	TRBJ2-7	TRBV5-6	-	TGTGCCAGCAGCTTGGCAGGAGGGCTTAACTACGAGCAGTACTTC	CASSLAGGLNYEQYF
-	TRBJ1-5	TRBV7-2	-	TGTGCCAGCAGCCCCCAAACTTCGGACGGGGCCCAGCATTTT	CASSPQTSDGAQHF
-	TRBJ1-3	TRBV14	few	TGTGCCAGCAGCCTGTCACGGAGGGGAGGAAACACCATATATTTT	CASSLSRRGGNTIYF
-	TRBJ1-2	TRBV18	-	TGTGCCAGCTCACCGGAAGGGGACTATGGCTACACCTTC	CASSPEGDYGYTF
-	TRBJ2-7	TRBV7-8	once	TGTGCCAGCAGCATGCTTGTGACGGGGTACGAGCAGTACTTC	CASSMLVTGYEQYF
-	TRBJ2-7	TRBV12-3/TRBV12-4	-	TGTGCCAGCAGTTTTTTCGACGAGCAGTACTTC	CASSFFDEQYF
-	TRBJ1-2	TRBV4-1	-	TGCGCCAGCAGCCAAGATCTCTCCAGGGCCTATGGCTACACCTTC	CASSQDLSRAYGYTF
TRBD1	TRBJ1-1	TRBV2	-	TGTGCCAGCAGACTCGGACAGGGGGCGCGGAACACTGAAGCTTTCTTT	CASRLGQGARNTEAFF
TRBD2	TRBJ2-1	TRBV9	-	TGTGCCAGCAGCCCCCCAAGGCGGGGGGGCCATGAGCAGTTCTTC	CASSPPRRGGHEQFF
-	TRBJ1-5	TRBV19	-	TGTGCCAGTACTATCGGCGGAGGGTCGGGTCAGCCCCAGCATTTT	CASTIGGGSGQPQHF
-	TRBJ2-7	TRBV6-1	-	TGTGCCAGCAGTGAATCAACAGGGCCCTACGAGCAGTACTTC	CASSESTGPYEQYF
-	TRBJ2-5	TRBV19	-	TGTGCCAGTAGTTCGGGGGGACAGGTATTGGTGACCCAGTACTTC	CASSSGGQVLVTQYF
-	TRBJ1-1	TRBV9	-	TGTGCCAGCAGCGATGGGGGGTTCACTGAAGCTTTCTTT	CASSDGGFTEAFF
TRBD1	TRBJ1-4	TRBV10-2	-	TGCGCCAGCAGTGAGGGGGACAGGGATGAAAAACTGTTTTTT	CASSEGDRDEKLFF
-	TRBJ1-1	TRBV25-1	-	TGTGCCAGCAGTGCAGGGGTTACGGACACTGAAGCTTTCTTT	CASSAGVTDTEAFF
-	TRBJ2-3	TRBV7-6	-	TGTGCCAGCAGCTTACAGGGTTCAGATACGCAGTATTTT	CASSLQGSDTQYF
TRBD1	TRBJ2-5	TRBV6-1	-	TGTGCCAGCAGTGGGAGACAGGGGACCAACCCCGGGGAGACCCAGTACTTC	CASSGRQGTNPGETQYF
-	TRBJ2-2	TRBV30	-	TGTGCCTGGGAGGCCGGGAGCCGGGGGGAGCTGTTTTTT	CAWEAGSRGELFF
TRBD1	TRBJ2-7	TRBV5-1	-	TGCGCCAGCAGCTCCGAAGGGACAGGGGGGTACGAGCAGTACTTC	CASSSEGTGGYEQYF
-	TRBJ1-3	TRBV7-2	-	TGTGCCAGCAGCACCGGAGGGGTTCGCTCTGGAAACACCATATATTTT	CASSTGGVRSGNTIYF
TRBD1	TRBJ1-1	TRBV6-5	-	TGTGCCAGCAGTTACCCTGGGACAGAGCTCACTGAAGCTTTCTTT	CASSYPGTELTEAFF
-	TRBJ1-6	TRBV27	-	TGTGCCAGCAGTTTAGGGCAGGCTAACTATAATTCACCCCTCCACTTT	CASSLGQANYNSPLHF
-	TRBJ1-1	TRBV19	-	TGTGCCAGTATAGATAGGGGATTGAACACTGAAGCTTTCTTT	CASIDRGLNTEAFF
TRBD1	TRBJ1-6	TRBV19	once	TGTGCCAGTAGCTGGGACAGGGCTGGCTCACCCCTCCACTTT	CASSWDRAGSPLHF
TRBD1	TRBJ1-1	TRBV7-9	-	TGTGCCAGCAGCGCAACACAGGGGCACACTGAAGCTTTCTTT	CASSATQGHTEAFF